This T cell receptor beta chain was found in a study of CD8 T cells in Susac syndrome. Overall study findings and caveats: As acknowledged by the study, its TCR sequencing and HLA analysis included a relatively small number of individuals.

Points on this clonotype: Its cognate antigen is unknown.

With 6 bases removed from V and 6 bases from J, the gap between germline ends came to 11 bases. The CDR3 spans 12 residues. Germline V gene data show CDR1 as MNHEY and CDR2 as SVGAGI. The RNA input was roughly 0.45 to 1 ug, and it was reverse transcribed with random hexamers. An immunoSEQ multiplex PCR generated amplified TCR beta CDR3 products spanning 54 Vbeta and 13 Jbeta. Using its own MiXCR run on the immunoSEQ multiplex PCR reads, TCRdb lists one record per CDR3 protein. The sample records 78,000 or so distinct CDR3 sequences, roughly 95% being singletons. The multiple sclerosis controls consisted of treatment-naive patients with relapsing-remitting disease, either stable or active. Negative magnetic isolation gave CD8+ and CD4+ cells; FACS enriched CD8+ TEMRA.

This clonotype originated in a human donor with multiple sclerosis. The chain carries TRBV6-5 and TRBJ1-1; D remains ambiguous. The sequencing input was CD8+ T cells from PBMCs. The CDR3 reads CASSPGGSEAFF. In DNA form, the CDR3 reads TGTGCCAGCAGCCCGGGAGGCTCTGAAGCTTTCTTT.